Below, 7 T cell receptor beta chains from the same sample are listed, as sequenced in a study of T cells in Graves' hyperthyroidism and ophthalmopathy. RNA transcripts gave rise to amplified TCR beta CDR3 regions. First-round RT-PCR with HTBI primers amplified the TCR CDR3 region. Each CDR3 protein gets one entry after TCRdb re-called the multiplex PCR reads with MiXCR. The table lists around 580,000 distinct CDR3 sequences, roughly a sixth of them singletons. Sequencing was done on a sample of blood. These receptor sequences come from a woman younger than 30 with Graves' hyperthyroidism.

V usage is TRBV15 and J usage is TRBJ2-3; D may be TRBD1 or TRBD2 (6 bases each). The germline gives CDR1 LNHNV, CDR2 YYDKDF (reference sequence). CDR3 size: 14 residues. The V and J ends lost 0 bases and 10 bases respectively, with 14 bases between them. The CDR3 nucleotides are TGTGCCACCAGCAGAGATTCGTTTAGGGGGGCGCAGTATTTT. Translation: CATSRDSFRGAQYF.

This clonotype occurred many times. The V call is TRBV18, the J call TRBJ2-5; D gene ambiguous. Trimming left V 3 bases short and J 3 bases short, with 2 bases between. CDR3 length: 11 residues. Germline V CDR1 and CDR2: KGHSH, LQKENI. CDR3 sequence reads: CASSPKETQYF. The CDR3, as DNA: TGTGCCAGCTCACCTAAAGAGACCCAGTACTTC.

Many counts were recorded for this clonotype. The rearrangement uses TRBV7-8 and TRBJ1-6, with unresolved D. Trimming shortened V by 2 bases and J by 4 bases, and 18 bases separated the two germline ends. Germline V gives CDR1 SGHVS, CDR2 FQNEAQ. This CDR3 region has 18 residues. The CDR3 bases are TGTGCCAGCAGCTTAAGTTTAATTGGAAGCGTATATAATTCACCCCTCCACTTT. Protein sequence: CASSLSLIGSVYNSPLHF. The full variable domain, in which reference TRBV7-8 and TRBJ1-6 provide the parts outside the CDR3, is GAGVSQSPRYKVAKRGQDVALRCDPISGHVSLFWYQQALGQGPEFLTYFQNEAQLDKSGLPSDRFFAERPEGSVSTLKIQRTQQEDSAVYLCASSLSLIGSVYNSPLHFGNGTRLTVT.

In its sample, this clonotype was seen many times. V usage is TRBV7-9 and J usage is TRBJ2-7, with D unresolved. Germline V gene data show CDR1 as SEHNR and CDR2 as FQNEAQ (reference sequence). Trimming stripped 6 bases from V and 2 bases from J, with 17 bases between. The CDR3 has 15 amino acids. The CDR3 sequence: CASSRKESGAYEQYF. CDR3 coding DNA: TGTGCCAGCAGTCGTAAAGAAAGTGGGGCCTACGAGCAGTACTTC.

In this sample, this clonotype turned up a few times. The J gene is TRBJ2-3, the V gene TRBV20-1, with TRBD2 identical over 9 bases. The J segment lost 0 bases and the V segment lost 0 bases, leaving 10 bases of the junction unmatched. The germline gives CDR1 DFQATT, CDR2 SNEGSKA (reference sequence). CDR3 length equals 18 residues. The CDR3 nucleotides read TGCAGTGCTAGAGATGGGACTAGCCAAACACCTAGCACAGATACGCAGTATTTT. This codes for CSARDGTSQTPSTDTQYF.

This clonotype occurred a few times. This chain joins TRBV7-2 and TRBJ2-1; possibly TRBD2 for D (5 bases). The CDR3 is 16 amino acids. Between the trimmed V and J ends, which lost 7 bases and 4 bases, there was a span of 20 bases. CDR1 SGHTA and CDR2 FQGNSA come from the germline V gene. The CDR3 reads CASTTRVGSRYNEQFF. CDR3 sequence (DNA): TGTGCCAGCACCACGAGGGTGGGGTCGAGGTACAATGAGCAGTTCTTC.

V gene TRBV10-3 combines with J gene TRBJ2-7, with D unresolved. This CDR3 contains 15 residues. Germline V gene lookup returns CDR1 ENHRY and CDR2 SYGVKD. The V end was cut by 0 bases, the J end by 2 bases, with 11 bases between. The DNA for the CDR3 is TGTGCCATCAGTGAGTCGTCTGGGCGAACCTACGAGCAGTACTTC. Translated, it gives CAISESSGRTYEQYF.